The T cell receptor (beta chain) described here comes from a study of breast tumors, draining lymph nodes, adjacent tissues. This clonotype has at least ten counts. What it binds is unknown. MiXCR, run by TCRdb on the multiplex PCR reads, gives a single entry per CDR3 protein. The sample includes about 130,000 distinct CDR3 sequences, approximately 21% seen only once; the top ten take roughly 2%. Axillary draining lymph nodes of breast cancer patients supplied the node samples. V shed 5 bases and J shed 0 bases, with 12 bases lying between them. CDR1 is SGHTA, CDR2 FQGNSA, per germline. The CDR3 has 15 residues. General study results and limits: The lymph node origin of tumor T cells was framed as consistent with a hypothesis, not demonstrated. Compared with lymph nodes, tumors were less diverse; compared with nontumor tissue, more.

Sequenced sample: axillary lymph node tissue. The TCR sequence derives from a female donor with breast cancer. Some clones in this sample may be carry-over from other donors' samples. This chain connects TRBV7-2 to TRBJ2-3, with D tentatively TRBD1 (6 bases). The CDR3 DNA follows: TGTGCCAGCAGCACAAGACAGGCTAGCACAGATACGCAGTATTTT. This translates into CASSTRQASTDTQYF.